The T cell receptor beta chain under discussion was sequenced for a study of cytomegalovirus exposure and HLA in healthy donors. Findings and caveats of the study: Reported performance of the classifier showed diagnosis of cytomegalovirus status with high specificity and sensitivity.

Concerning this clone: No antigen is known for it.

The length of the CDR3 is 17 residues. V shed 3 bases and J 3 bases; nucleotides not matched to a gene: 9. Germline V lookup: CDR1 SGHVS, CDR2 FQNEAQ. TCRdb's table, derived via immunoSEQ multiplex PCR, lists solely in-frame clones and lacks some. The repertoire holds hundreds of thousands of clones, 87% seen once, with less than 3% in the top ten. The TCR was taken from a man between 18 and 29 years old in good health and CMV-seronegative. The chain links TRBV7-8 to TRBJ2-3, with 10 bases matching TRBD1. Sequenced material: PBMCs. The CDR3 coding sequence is TGTGCCAGCAGCTTGGGCGACAGGGGGCATATGACAGATACGCAGTATTTT. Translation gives CASSLGDRGHMTDTQYF.